This T cell receptor (beta chain) was identified during a study of T cells after yellow fever vaccination. MiXCR was run by TCRdb on the 5' RACE reads, yielding one entry per CDR3 protein. The sample lists 150,000 to 200,000 distinct CDR3 sequences, more than 9.5% occurring once. Germline V gives CDR1 SGHVS, CDR2 FNYEAQ. This CDR3 comprises 15 residues. The V and J ends lost 2 bases and 3 bases respectively, with 11 bases between them. V is TRBV7-6 and J is TRBJ2-4; possibly TRBD2 for D (6 bases). The clonotype was recovered from a man aged 18 to 35 who received the YFV17D yellow fever vaccine. Sequences were derived from CD8+ T cells sorted from PBMCs, sampled 15 days after the yellow fever booster vaccination. Written as DNA, the CDR3 is TGTGCCAGCAGCTTAAGGGCGGGGAACAAAAACATTCAGTACTTC. It encodes CASSLRAGNKNIQYF.